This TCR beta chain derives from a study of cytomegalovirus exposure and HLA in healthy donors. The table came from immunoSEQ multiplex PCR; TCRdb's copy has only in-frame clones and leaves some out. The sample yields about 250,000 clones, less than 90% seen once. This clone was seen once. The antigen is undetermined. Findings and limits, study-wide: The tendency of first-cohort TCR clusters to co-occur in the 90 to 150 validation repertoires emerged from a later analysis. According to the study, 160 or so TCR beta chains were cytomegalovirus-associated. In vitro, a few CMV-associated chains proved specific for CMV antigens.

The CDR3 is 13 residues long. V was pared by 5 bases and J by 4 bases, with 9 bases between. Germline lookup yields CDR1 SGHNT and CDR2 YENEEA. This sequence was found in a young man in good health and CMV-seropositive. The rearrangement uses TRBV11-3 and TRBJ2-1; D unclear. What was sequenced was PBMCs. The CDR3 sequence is CASSPTGYNEQFF. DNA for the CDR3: TGTGCCAGCAGCCCAACGGGTTACAATGAGCAGTTCTTC.